This entry features one T cell receptor beta chain sequence. The antigen is not known. Together with a sample-barcoded 5' primer, a J-beta primer mix was included in a second PCR lasting about 6 to 11 cycles. Each cDNA was tagged by a template-switch adaptor containing 12 random nucleotides. CDR3-containing paired-end reads numbering at least 2.5 million came from each sample. TCRdb re-analysed the 5' RACE reads in MiXCR, keeping a single row per CDR3 protein. The sample lists 700,000 to 850,000 distinct CDR3 sequences, about 53% occurring once. The V end lost 7 bases, the J end lost 7 bases, and 23 bases lay between the germline ends. CDR1 and CDR2 from the germline V gene are MNHEY and SMNVEV (reference sequence). CDR3 length: 15 amino acids. This entry comes from a study of blood T cells in healthy people across ages. Findings of the study overall: When one million T cells were used, diversity estimates were thought to be underestimates.

This receptor was identified in an elderly man in good health. This chain uses TRBV27 with TRBJ2-7; D might be TRBD1 or TRBD2, each matching 6 bases. Sequencing was done on a sample of blood. The CDR3 coding sequence is TGTGCCAGCAAGGGGGGAGGCGTTGCCTACAATGAGCAGTACTTC. Translation gives CASKGGGVAYNEQYF.